The clone carrying this T cell receptor beta chain was observed a few times. The time point here: pre-sensitization, week 0. The sample's treatment: therapeutic diphenylcyclopropenone sensitization with weekly scalp DPC. The data derive from a study of human T cells and chemical hapten exposure. Study-wide context: The patch tests put 0.01% DPC on the skin of the upper back and were read 6 days later. Alopecia universalis, totalis or areata was present in patients who were mostly female.

Germline CDR1 reads MGHDK; CDR2 reads SYGVNS. This CDR3 has 13 residues. Trimming at V came to 6 bases and at J to 1 base, leaving 2 bases not matched to a gene. In the library, unique molecular identifiers were attached to individual cDNA molecules. TCRdb fed the RACE reads into MiXCR, producing one record per CDR3 protein. The repertoire holds roughly 380,000 distinct CDR3 sequences, with 4% to 6% as singletons. The origin of this receptor is a woman aged 45-65 years with alopecia areata. Some clones in this sample may be carry-over from other donors' samples. Specimen: whole blood, collected in connection with sensitization to the hapten diphenylcyclopropenone (DPC). This sequence joins TRBV25-1 and TRBJ2-5, with 7 bases matching TRBD2. The CDR3 DNA reads TGTGCCAGCAGGCCTAGCGGCCAAGAGACCCAGTACTTC. Translated, it gives CASRPSGQETQYF.